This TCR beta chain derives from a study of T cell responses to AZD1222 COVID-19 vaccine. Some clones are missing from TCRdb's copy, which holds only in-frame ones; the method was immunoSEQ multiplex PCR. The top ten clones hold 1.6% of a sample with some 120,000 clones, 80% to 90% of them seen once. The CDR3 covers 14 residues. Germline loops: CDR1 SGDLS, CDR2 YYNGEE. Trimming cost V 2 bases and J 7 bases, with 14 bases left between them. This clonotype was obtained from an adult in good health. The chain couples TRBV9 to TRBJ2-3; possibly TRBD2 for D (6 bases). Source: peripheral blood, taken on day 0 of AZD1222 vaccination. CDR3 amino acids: CASSVRTSPYTQYF. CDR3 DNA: TGTGCCAGCAGCGTGCGTACTAGCCCCTATACGCAGTATTTT. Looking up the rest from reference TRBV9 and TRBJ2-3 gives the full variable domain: DSGVTQTPKHLITATGQRVTLRCSPRSGDLSVYWYQQSLDQGLQFLIQYYNGEERAKGNILERFSAQQFPDLHSELNLSSLELGDSALYFCASSVRTSPYTQYFGPGTRLTVL.